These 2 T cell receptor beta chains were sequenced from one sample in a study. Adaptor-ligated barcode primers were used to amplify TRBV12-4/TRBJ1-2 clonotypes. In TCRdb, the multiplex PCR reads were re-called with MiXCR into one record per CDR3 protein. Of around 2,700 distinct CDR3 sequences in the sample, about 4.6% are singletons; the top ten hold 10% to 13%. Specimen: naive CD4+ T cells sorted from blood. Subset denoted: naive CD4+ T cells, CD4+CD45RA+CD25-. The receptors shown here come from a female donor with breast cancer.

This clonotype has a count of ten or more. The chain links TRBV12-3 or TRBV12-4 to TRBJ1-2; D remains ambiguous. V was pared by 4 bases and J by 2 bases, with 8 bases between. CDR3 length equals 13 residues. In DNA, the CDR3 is TGTGCCAGCAGTTCCACAGAGAACTATGGCTACACCTTC. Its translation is CASSSTENYGYTF.

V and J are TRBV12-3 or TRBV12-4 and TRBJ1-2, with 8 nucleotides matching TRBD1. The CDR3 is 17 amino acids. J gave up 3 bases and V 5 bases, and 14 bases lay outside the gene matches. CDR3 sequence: CASSPAGQAGTDYGYTF. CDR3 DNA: TGTGCCAGCAGTCCGGCGGGACAGGCCGGGACTGACTATGGCTACACCTTC.